These 13 T cell receptor beta chains were sequenced from one sample in a study of cytomegalovirus exposure and HLA in healthy donors. Researchers ran the PCR with 60 Vbeta and 13 Jbeta primers. Generated by immunoSEQ multiplex PCR, the TCRdb table keeps only in-frame clones and is missing some. The data contain approximately 100,000 clones, about three quarters of them singletons. Sequenced input: PBMCs. All receptors come from a human donor in good health.

The V gene is TRBV7-2, the J gene TRBJ2-7; TRBD2 agrees at 15 bases. CDR1 and CDR2 (germline): SGHTA, FQGNSA. The CDR3 consists of 17 residues. Trimming took 4 bases from V and 7 from J; bases not matched to a gene: 11. Written as DNA, the CDR3 is TGTGCCAGCAGCTCGGGACTAGCGGGAGGACGGTCGGGGGAGCAGTACTTC. It encodes CASSSGLAGGRSGEQYF.

This chain joins TRBV30 and TRBJ2-7; D unresolved. Germline CDR1 and CDR2: GTSNPN and SVGIG (reference sequence). The CDR3 spans 11 residues. Deletions cut 2 bases from V and 5 bases from J, with 7 bases between. The CDR3: CAWSLYNEQYF. The CDR3 nucleotides are TGTGCCTGGAGTTTATATAACGAGCAGTACTTC.

The V call is TRBV5-4, the J call TRBJ1-6; 8 bases are shared with TRBD1. Trimming removed 4 bases from V and 7 bases from J; junction bases left unmatched: 7. Germline V gene lookup returns CDR1 SGHNT and CDR2 YYREEE (reference sequence). This CDR3 comprises 15 residues. The CDR3 bases are TGTGCCAGCAGCACTGGACAGGGTGGGAATTCACCCCTCCACTTT. This translates into CASSTGQGGNSPLHF.

The V call is TRBV2, the J call TRBJ2-1; 9 positions match TRBD2. The length of the CDR3 is 15 residues. Losses at the gene ends were 5 bases for V and 8 bases for J; bases not matched to a gene: 10. CDR1 is SNHLY, CDR2 FYNNEI, per germline. The DNA for the CDR3 is TGTGCCAGCAGTTTGGTAGCGGGGGAGCTGTATGAGCAGTTCTTC. It yields the protein CASSLVAGELYEQFF.

The CDR3 region is CASSGPRQGPGELFF. The CDR3 DNA reads as TGTGCCAGCAGTGGCCCAAGACAGGGTCCCGGGGAGCTGTTTTTT. This chain uses TRBV2 with TRBJ2-2; 7 bases map to TRBD1. Per the germline V gene, CDR1 is SNHLY and CDR2 is FYNNEI. Unmatched junction bases numbered 8, after V lost 4 bases and J lost 6 bases. The CDR3 has 15 residues.

The CDR3 bases are TGTGCTAGTGGCCCCGGGACAACCTACGAGCAGTACTTC. Translating it yields CASGPGTTYEQYF. This rearrangement joins TRBV12-5 to TRBJ2-7; TRBD1 might be the D (6 bases). The CDR3 spans 13 residues. CDR1 and CDR2 from the germline V gene are LGHNT and FRNRAP. Trimming stripped 6 bases from V and 2 bases from J, with 11 bases between.

The CDR3 DNA reads as TGTGCCAGTAGTTGGCAGGGATCTAACTATGGCTACACCTTC. It is translated as CASSWQGSNYGYTF. This chain links TRBV19 with TRBJ1-2; possibly TRBD1 for D (5 bases). V was shortened by 5 bases and J by 0 bases, with 10 bases between the two germline ends. CDR1 and CDR2 (germline): LNHDA, SQIVND (reference sequence). The length of the CDR3 is 14 residues.

Comment on this clone: This may stem from a read error, because a much larger clone lies one nucleotide away. CDR3 DNA sequence: TGTGCCAGCAGCTTAGGGACAGGGGGCTACGAGCAGTACTTC. Amino acid sequence: CASSLGTGGYEQYF. V usage is TRBV11-2 and J usage is TRBJ2-7; 10 bases agree with TRBD1. The CDR3 has 14 residues. The J segment lost 3 bases and the V segment lost 1 base, leaving 0 bases of the junction unmatched. CDR1 and CDR2 from the germline V gene are SGHAT and FQNNGV. Filled out from reference TRBV11-2 and TRBJ2-7, the complete variable domain reads EAGVAQSPRYKIIEKRQSVAFWCNPISGHATLYWYQQILGQGPKLLIQFQNNGVVDDSQLPKDRFSAERLKGVDSTLKIQPAKLEDSAVYLCASSLGTGGYEQYFGPGTRLTVT.

This sequence joins TRBV25-1 and TRBJ2-1; 9 bases map to TRBD1. This CDR3 contains 15 residues. The V gene's germline CDR1 is MGHDK and CDR2 SYGVNS. The junction had 7 bases not matched to a gene; V was cut back by 6 bases and J by 4 bases. The CDR3 region is CASRSRTGVYNEQFF. CDR3 sequence (DNA): TGTGCCAGCAGGTCGAGGACAGGGGTGTACAATGAGCAGTTCTTC.

The gene calls are TRBV4-1 and TRBJ1-5; the D gene is possibly TRBD1 (6 bases). V was cut by 2 bases and J by 9 bases, with 11 bases left in between. The CDR3 length is 13 residues. In germline, CDR1 is MGHRA, CDR2 YSYEKL. The CDR3 loop is CASSQTDRSPQHF. CDR3 bases: TGCGCCAGCAGCCAAACCGACAGGTCGCCCCAGCATTTT.

In this sample, this clone turned up once. This chain joins TRBV2 and TRBJ2-3; 10 bases agree with TRBD2. The germline gives CDR1 SNHLY, CDR2 FYNNEI. The CDR3 loop spans 15 amino acids. V dropped 7 bases and J dropped 2; count of bases not matched to a gene: 6. In DNA form, the CDR3 reads TGTGCCAGCACTGCGACTAGCGGGTTCACAGATACGCAGTATTTT. Translation: CASTATSGFTDTQYF.

The chain employs TRBV7-8 and TRBJ2-7; 7 bases agree with TRBD1. The V gene's germline CDR1 is SGHVS and CDR2 FQNEAQ. J gave up 4 bases and V 5 bases, and 8 bases lay outside the gene matches. CDR3 length: 14 amino acids. CDR3 loop: CASSQGTGAYEQYF. The CDR3 DNA reads as TGTGCCAGCAGCCAGGGCACAGGGGCTTACGAGCAGTACTTC.

The V call is TRBV5-4, the J call TRBJ2-1; TRBD2 agrees at 8 bases. The J segment lost 2 bases and the V segment lost 0 bases, leaving 4 bases of the junction unmatched. There are 16 residues in the CDR3. Looked up from germline, CDR1 is SGHNT and CDR2 is YYREEE (reference sequence). CDR3 in amino acids: CASSLGKAGAYNEQFF. CDR3 coding DNA: TGTGCCAGCAGCTTGGGAAAAGCGGGAGCCTACAATGAGCAGTTCTTC.